The text below deals with one T cell receptor beta chain. The antigen is not known. This CDR3 comprises 15 residues. Trimming removed 1 base from V and 4 bases from J; junction bases left unmatched: 4. CDR1 and CDR2 from the germline V gene are SGHRS and YFSETQ. The data belong to a study of cytomegalovirus exposure and HLA in healthy donors. Points from the study as a whole: After further analysis at a later stage, under 20,000 TCR beta sequences were associated with HLA alleles at 0.05 false discovery rate. Relative to the roughly 690-donor mean, N-insertions were reportedly fewer in an Asian-associated ancestry cluster in a later analysis.

The PCR was carried out with 60 Vbeta primers and 13 Jbeta primers. Produced via immunoSEQ multiplex PCR; TCRdb's table is partial and in-frame only. The sample consists of around 170,000 clones, around 77% of them appearing once. The specimen sequenced was PBMCs. This TCR was recovered from a man aged 60 to 69 in good health and CMV-seronegative. The rearrangement links TRBV5-1 to TRBJ2-7; 11 bases match TRBD2. CDR3 bases: TGCGCCAGCAGCTTGACTAGCGGGAGTGATTACGAGCAGTACTTC. Translated, it gives CASSLTSGSDYEQYF.